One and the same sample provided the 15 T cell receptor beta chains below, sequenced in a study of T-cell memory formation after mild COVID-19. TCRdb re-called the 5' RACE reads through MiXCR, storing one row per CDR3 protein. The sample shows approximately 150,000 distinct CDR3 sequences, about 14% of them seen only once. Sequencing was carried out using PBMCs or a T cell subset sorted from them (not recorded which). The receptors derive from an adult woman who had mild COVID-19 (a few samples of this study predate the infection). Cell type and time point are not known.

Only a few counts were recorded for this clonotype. The CDR3 sequence is CASSLVHGGMETQYF. In nucleotides, the CDR3 is TGTGCCAGCAGCTTAGTCCACGGGGGGATGGAGACCCAGTACTTC. This chain links TRBV7-9 with TRBJ2-5, with 7 bases aligning to TRBD2. The CDR3 runs to 15 residues. The V gene end was trimmed by 1 base and the J gene end by 5 bases; junction bases not matched to a gene: 7. Germline values: CDR1 SEHNR, CDR2 FQNEAQ (reference sequence).

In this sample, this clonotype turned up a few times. The CDR3 spells CASSSRTSENEQFF. DNA of the CDR3: TGTGCCAGCAGCTCTCGGACTAGCGAAAATGAGCAGTTCTTC. The chain employs TRBV28 and TRBJ2-1; 9 bases agree with TRBD2. Germline V lookup: CDR1 MDHEN, CDR2 SYDVKM. The J segment lost 7 bases and the V segment lost 6 bases, leaving 7 bases of the junction unmatched. The CDR3 has 14 amino acids.

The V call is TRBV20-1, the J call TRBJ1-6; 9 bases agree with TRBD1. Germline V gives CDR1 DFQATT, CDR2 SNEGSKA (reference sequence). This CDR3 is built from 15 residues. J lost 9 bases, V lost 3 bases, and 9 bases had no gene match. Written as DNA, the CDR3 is TGCAGTGCTAGTGTGGGGGGGACAGGGAGTTCACCCCTCCACTTT. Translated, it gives CSASVGGTGSSPLHF.

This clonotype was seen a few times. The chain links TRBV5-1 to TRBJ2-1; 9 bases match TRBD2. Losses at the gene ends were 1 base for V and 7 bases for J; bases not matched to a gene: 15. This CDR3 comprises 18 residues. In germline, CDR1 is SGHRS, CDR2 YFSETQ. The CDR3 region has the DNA TGCGCCAGCAGCTTGCTCTCCTTCGCTAGCGGGGTGGGGAATGAGCAGTTCTTC. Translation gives CASSLLSFASGVGNEQFF.

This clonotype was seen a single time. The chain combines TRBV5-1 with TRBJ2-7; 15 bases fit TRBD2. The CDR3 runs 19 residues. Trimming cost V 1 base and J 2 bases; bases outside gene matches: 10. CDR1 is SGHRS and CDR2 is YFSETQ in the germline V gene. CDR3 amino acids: CASSLSLPGTSGRTYEQYF. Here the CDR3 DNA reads TGCGCCAGCAGCTTGAGCCTTCCCGGGACTAGCGGGAGGACCTACGAGCAGTACTTC.

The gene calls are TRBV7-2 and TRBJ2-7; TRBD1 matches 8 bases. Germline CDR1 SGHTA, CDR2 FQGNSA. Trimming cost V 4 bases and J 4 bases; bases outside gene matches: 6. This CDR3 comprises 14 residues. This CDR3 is CASSSGQGNYEQYF. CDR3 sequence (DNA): TGTGCCAGCAGCTCCGGACAGGGTAATTACGAGCAGTACTTC.

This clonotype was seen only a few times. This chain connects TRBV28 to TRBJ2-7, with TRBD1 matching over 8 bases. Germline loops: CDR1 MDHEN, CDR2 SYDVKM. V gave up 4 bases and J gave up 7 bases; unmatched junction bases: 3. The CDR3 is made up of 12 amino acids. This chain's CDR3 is CASSSTGVEQYF. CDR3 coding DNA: TGTGCCAGCAGTTCGACAGGGGTTGAGCAGTACTTC.

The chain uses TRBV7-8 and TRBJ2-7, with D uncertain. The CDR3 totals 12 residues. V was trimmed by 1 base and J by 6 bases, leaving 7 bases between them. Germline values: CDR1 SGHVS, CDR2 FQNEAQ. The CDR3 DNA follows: TGTGCCAGCAGCTTAGTTCCAGGCGAGCAGTACTTC. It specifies CASSLVPGEQYF. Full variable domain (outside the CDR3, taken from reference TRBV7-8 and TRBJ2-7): GAGVSQSPRYKVAKRGQDVALRCDPISGHVSLFWYQQALGQGPEFLTYFQNEAQLDKSGLPSDRFFAERPEGSVSTLKIQRTQQEDSAVYLCASSLVPGEQYFGPGTRLTVT.

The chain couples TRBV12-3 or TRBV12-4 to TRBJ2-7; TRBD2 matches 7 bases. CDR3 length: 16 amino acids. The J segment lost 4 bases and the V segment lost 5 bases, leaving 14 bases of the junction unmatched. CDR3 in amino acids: CASSPRGGGSLYEQYF. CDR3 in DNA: TGTGCCAGCAGTCCCCGGGGTGGCGGGAGTCTGTACGAGCAGTACTTC.

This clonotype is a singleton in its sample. CDR3 sequence: CSARAGTETQYF. CDR3 bases: TGCAGTGCTAGGGCGGGGACAGAGACCCAGTACTTC. The chain links TRBV20-1 to TRBJ2-5; perhaps TRBD2 as D (6 bases). Germline V gene data show CDR1 as DFQATT and CDR2 as SNEGSKA (reference sequence). This CDR3 is built from 12 residues. Trimming took 3 bases from V and 4 from J, leaving 9 bases between them.

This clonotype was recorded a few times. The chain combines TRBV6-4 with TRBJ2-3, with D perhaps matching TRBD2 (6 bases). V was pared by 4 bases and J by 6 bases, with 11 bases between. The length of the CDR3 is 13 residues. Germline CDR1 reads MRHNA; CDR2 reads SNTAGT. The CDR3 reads CASSADRGDTQYF. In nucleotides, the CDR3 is TGTGCCAGCAGTGCCGACCGGGGGGATACGCAGTATTTT.

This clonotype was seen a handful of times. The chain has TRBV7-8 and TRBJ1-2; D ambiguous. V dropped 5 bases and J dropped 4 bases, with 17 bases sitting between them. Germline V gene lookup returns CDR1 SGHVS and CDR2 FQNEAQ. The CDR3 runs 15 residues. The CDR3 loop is CASSPAGGLIYGYTF. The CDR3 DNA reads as TGTGCCAGCAGCCCGGCGGGCGGGCTGATCTATGGCTACACCTTC.

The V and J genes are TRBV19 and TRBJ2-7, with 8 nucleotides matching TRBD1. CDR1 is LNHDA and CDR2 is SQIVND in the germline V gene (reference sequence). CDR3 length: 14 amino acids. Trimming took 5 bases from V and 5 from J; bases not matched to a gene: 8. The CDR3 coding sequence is TGTGCCAGTAGTGTGGACAGGGCGGCGGACGAGCAGTACTTC. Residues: CASSVDRAADEQYF.

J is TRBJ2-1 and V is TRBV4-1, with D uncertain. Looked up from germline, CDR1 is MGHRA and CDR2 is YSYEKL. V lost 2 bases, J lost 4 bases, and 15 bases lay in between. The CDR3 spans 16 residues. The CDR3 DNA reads TGCGCCAGCAGCCAATACAATGCCGTCGGTTACAATGAGCAGTTCTTC. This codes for CASSQYNAVGYNEQFF.

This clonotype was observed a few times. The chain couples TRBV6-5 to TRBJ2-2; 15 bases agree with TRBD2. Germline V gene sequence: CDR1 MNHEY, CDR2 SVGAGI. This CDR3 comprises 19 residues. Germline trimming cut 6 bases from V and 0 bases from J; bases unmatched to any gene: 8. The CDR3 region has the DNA TGTGCCAGCAGATCTCCGGGACTAGCGGGAGGCGCGAACACCGGGGAGCTGTTTTTT. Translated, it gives CASRSPGLAGGANTGELFF.